These 23 T cell receptor beta chains came from one sample sequenced in a study of shared clonotypes between healthy human individuals. Data came from immunoSEQ multiplex PCR; TCRdb stores just in-frame clones and leaves some out. The sample has about 2.5 million clones, 85% to 95% seen once. The specimen was naive CD4+ T cells from PBMCs. This sample's subset: CD45RA+ positively selected. Source of these receptors: a man aged 18 to 35 in good health. Some clones in this sample may be carry-over from other donors' samples.

The rearrangement links TRBV4-1 to TRBJ1-2; D is unclear. Trimming stripped 3 bases from V and 5 bases from J, with 16 bases between. Per the germline V gene, CDR1 is MGHRA and CDR2 is YSYEKL. This CDR3 region has 15 residues. Here the CDR3 DNA reads TGCGCCAGCAGCCAGACCGTCGGTCAGAATTATGGCTACACCTTC. Translating it yields CASSQTVGQNYGYTF.

This clone was seen just once. The chain combines TRBV5-4 with TRBJ1-4; D not resolved. The CDR3 runs to 15 residues. Looked up from germline, CDR1 is SGHNT and CDR2 is YYREEE (reference sequence). V lost 2 bases and J lost 0, with 8 bases in between. The DNA of the CDR3 is TGTGCCAGCAGCTTTGTAGGAGCAACTAATGAAAAACTGTTTTTT. Protein sequence: CASSFVGATNEKLFF.

The rearrangement joins TRBV6-5 to TRBJ2-4; 7 bases are a match to TRBD1. This CDR3 spans 14 amino acids. Germline CDR1 is MNHEY and CDR2 is SVGAGI. V lost 0 bases to trimming and J lost 6 bases; unmatched junction nucleotides: 2. The CDR3 is CASSYSQGTNIQYF. CDR3 nucleotide sequence: TGTGCCAGCAGTTACTCACAGGGGACAAACATTCAGTACTTC.

V usage is TRBV28 and J usage is TRBJ1-5; D not certain. The V and J ends lost 3 bases and 1 base respectively, with 4 bases between them. This CDR3 has 13 residues. CDR1 is MDHEN, CDR2 SYDVKM, per germline. CDR3 amino acids: CASSFISNQPQHF. The CDR3 coding sequence is TGTGCCAGCAGTTTTATAAGCAATCAGCCCCAGCATTTT.

The chain recombines TRBV5-4 with TRBJ2-1, with TRBD2 identical over 8 bases. CDR1 is SGHNT and CDR2 is YYREEE in the germline V gene (reference sequence). With V trimmed by 3 bases and J by 2 bases, 10 bases remained unmatched. The CDR3 sequence is 17 residues long. In nucleotides, the CDR3 is TGTGCCAGCAGCTCCTCAGGGGCGGGAGGCGCCTACAATGAGCAGTTCTTC. It yields the protein CASSSSGAGGAYNEQFF.

The V and J genes are TRBV7-9 and TRBJ1-5; 9 bases match TRBD1. Trimming removed 5 bases from V and 4 bases from J; junction bases left unmatched: 9. The CDR3 spans 16 residues. CDR1 is SEHNR and CDR2 is FQNEAQ in the germline V gene (reference sequence). The CDR3: CASSPIGDRGNQPQHF. The CDR3 DNA follows: TGTGCCAGCAGCCCCATTGGAGACAGGGGGAATCAGCCCCAGCATTTT.

This sequence joins TRBV4-3 and TRBJ2-3; 10 positions match TRBD2. The CDR3 is made up of 15 amino acids. Germline trimming cut 4 bases from V and 4 bases from J; bases unmatched to any gene: 5. Germline loops: CDR1 LGHNA, CDR2 YSLEER. The CDR3 is CASSPTAGGADTQYF. The CDR3 nucleotides are TGCGCCAGCAGCCCAACAGCGGGAGGGGCAGATACGCAGTATTTT.

V usage is TRBV7-3 and J usage is TRBJ2-3; 9 bases are shared with TRBD2. CDR3 length equals 16 residues. V trimming: 3 bases; J trimming: 0 bases; junction bases outside the gene matches: 4. Looked up from germline, CDR1 is SGHTA and CDR2 is FQGTGA. DNA for the CDR3: TGTGCCAGCAGCTTGGGCGGGAGGGCAAGCACAGATACGCAGTATTTT. It translates to CASSLGGRASTDTQYF. The whole variable domain, remainder taken from reference TRBV7-3 and TRBJ2-3, is GAGVSQTPSNKVTEKGKYVELRCDPISGHTALYWYRQSLGQGPEFLIYFQGTGAADDSGLPNDRFFAVRPEGSVSTLKIQRTERGDSAVYLCASSLGGRASTDTQYFGPGTRLTVL.

The chain joins TRBV5-1 to TRBJ1-5, with D possibly matching TRBD1 (5 bases). The V gene's germline CDR1 is SGHRS and CDR2 YFSETQ. V dropped 2 bases and J dropped 3 bases, with 12 bases sitting between them. The CDR3 runs 15 residues. CDR3 residues: CASSFTVGDNQPQHF. The CDR3 nucleotides read TGCGCCAGCAGCTTCACTGTGGGGGACAATCAGCCCCAGCATTTT.

A word on this clone: The same CDR3 is also encoded by other DNA sequences in this sample. This sequence joins TRBV28 and TRBJ1-1; no definite D call. The ends were cut back, 5 bases at V and 3 bases at J, with 7 bases in the middle. In germline, CDR1 is MDHEN, CDR2 SYDVKM. This CDR3 is built from 12 residues. Here the CDR3 DNA reads TGTGCCAGCAGTCTCGGCCACACTGAAGCTTTCTTT. It is translated as CASSLGHTEAFF.

The chain links TRBV10-3 to TRBJ2-3; D uncertain. The CDR3 sequence is 16 residues long. From germline, CDR1 is ENHRY and CDR2 SYGVKD. The germline V and J ends were trimmed by 2 bases and 2 bases, with 14 bases remaining between them. In DNA, the CDR3 is TGTGCCATCAGTGAGGGTTTTAGCAGTGACACAGATACGCAGTATTTT. Translated, it gives CAISEGFSSDTDTQYF.

The chain joins TRBV27 to TRBJ1-1; D remains ambiguous. The CDR3 sequence is 14 residues long. Trimming removed 6 bases from V and 3 bases from J, with 14 bases in between. In germline, CDR1 is MNHEY, CDR2 SMNVEV (reference sequence). The CDR3 nucleotides are TGTGCCAGCAGAGAGTTAGCACGGGACACTGAAGCTTTCTTT. Translated: CASRELARDTEAFF.

The chain couples TRBV10-3 to TRBJ2-1; unclear D gene. Looked up from germline, CDR1 is ENHRY and CDR2 is SYGVKD. V lost 4 bases to trimming and J lost 8 bases, with 15 bases between them. The CDR3 covers 14 residues. CDR3 sequence (DNA): TGTGCCATCAGTGGACAAGGAGCAGCCGATGAGCAGTTCTTC. Translation gives CAISGQGAADEQFF.

The V call is TRBV7-3, the J call TRBJ2-1, with 8 bases identical to TRBD2. The J segment lost 7 bases and the V segment lost 3 bases, leaving 8 bases of the junction unmatched. CDR3 length equals 15 residues. Germline lookup yields CDR1 SGHTA and CDR2 FQGTGA. CDR3 sequence: CASSFSGRGWNEQFF. As DNA, the CDR3 is TGTGCCAGCAGCTTCAGCGGGAGAGGGTGGAATGAGCAGTTCTTC.

The chain carries TRBV28 and TRBJ2-1; D may be TRBD1 or TRBD2 (6 bases each). V was trimmed by 3 bases and J by 13 bases, leaving 13 bases between them. This CDR3 has 12 amino acids. Germline V CDR1 and CDR2: MDHEN, SYDVKM. Here the CDR3 DNA reads TGTGCCAGCAGTTTTGAAGGGGGGTCTCAGTTCTTC. Translation gives CASSFEGGSQFF. Variable domain in full (rest from reference TRBV28 and TRBJ2-1): DVKVTQSSRYLVKRTGEKVFLECVQDMDHENMFWYRQDPGLGLRLIYFSYDVKMKEKGDIPEGYSVSREKKERFSLILESASTNQTSMYLCASSFEGGSQFFGPGTRLTVL.

This clone was seen once. CDR3 DNA: TGTGCCAGCACCCGGACAGGGGGGTCCTACGAGCAGTACTTC. This gives the protein CASTRTGGSYEQYF. V and J are TRBV6-6 and TRBJ2-7; 10 bases agree with TRBD1. Germline loops: CDR1 MNHNY, CDR2 SVGAGI (reference sequence). Trimming removed 7 bases from V and 1 base from J; junction bases left unmatched: 4. There are 14 residues in the CDR3.

The chain recombines TRBV5-4 with TRBJ1-3; D possibly corresponds to TRBD1 (5 bases). The CDR3 is made up of 15 amino acids. Trimming removed 4 bases at V and 14 bases at J, with 25 bases between. CDR1 is SGHNT, CDR2 YYREEE, per germline (reference sequence). CDR3: CASSPGRVSPRPLYF. CDR3 coding DNA: TGTGCCAGCAGCCCAGGCAGGGTCTCTCCGCGGCCGTTATATTTT.

The V call is TRBV5-6, the J call TRBJ2-5; maybe TRBD1 (7 bases). V lost 2 bases and J 2 bases, leaving 10 bases between the germline ends. Germline lookup yields CDR1 SGHDT and CDR2 YYEEEE. This CDR3 is built from 14 residues. CDR3 in amino acids: CASSLQGTQETQYF. The CDR3 DNA reads TGTGCCAGCAGCTTACAGGGGACTCAAGAGACCCAGTACTTC.

Turning to this clone: This sample includes further DNA sequences coding for the same CDR3. V is TRBV6-5 and J is TRBJ2-7; D may correspond to TRBD1 or TRBD2 (5 bases each). V was cut by 5 bases and J by 0 bases, with 14 bases left in between. CDR1 is MNHEY and CDR2 is SVGAGI in the germline V gene. This CDR3 has 15 residues. CDR3 in amino acids: CASSSRDRGSYEQYF. CDR3 in DNA: TGTGCCAGCAGTAGCCGGGACCGGGGCTCCTACGAGCAGTACTTC.

The V and J genes are TRBV11-2 and TRBJ2-1; D is ambiguous. Germline V gene sequence: CDR1 SGHAT, CDR2 FQNNGV. Between the trimmed V and J ends, which lost 1 base and 0 bases, there was a span of 16 bases. The CDR3 has 18 residues. The CDR3 region has the DNA TGTGCCAGCAGCTTAGTTATTGGGTCGGCGAGCTCCTACAATGAGCAGTTCTTC. Translating gives CASSLVIGSASSYNEQFF.

The chain joins TRBV30 to TRBJ2-2; D is undetermined. Germline V gene data show CDR1 as GTSNPN and CDR2 as SVGIG (reference sequence). V shed 2 bases and J shed 8 bases, with 6 bases lying between them. This CDR3 contains 11 residues. CDR3 loop: CAWSSSGELFF. For the CDR3, the DNA is TGTGCCTGGAGTTCTTCGGGGGAGCTGTTTTTT.

Points on this clone: This specimen includes other DNA sequences encoding the same CDR3. V and J are TRBV4-2 and TRBJ1-1; possible D gene TRBD1, 5 bases. The germline CDR1 and CDR2 sequences are LGHNA and YNFKEQ. The V gene lost 4 bases and the J gene lost 11 bases, with 17 bases spanning the gap. This CDR3 has 13 residues. The CDR3 loop is CASSRSFGDGAFF. CDR3 nucleotide sequence: TGTGCCAGCAGCCGCTCTTTTGGGGACGGTGCTTTCTTT.

The CDR3 bases are TGTGCCAGCAGTTACCCGACAGGGGAGGGTCAGCCCCAGCATTTT. It codes for CASSYPTGEGQPQHF. V and J are TRBV6-6 and TRBJ1-5; 8 positions agree with TRBD1. Germline V gene lookup returns CDR1 MNHNY and CDR2 SVGAGI (reference sequence). CDR3 size: 15 residues. J gave up 6 bases and V 2 bases, and 6 bases lay outside the gene matches.